One sample yielded the 27 T cell receptor beta chains listed below, sequenced in a study of patients and donors after allogeneic stem cell transplantation. One entry per CDR3 protein, called by TCRdb with MiXCR from the RT-PCR reads. The profile shows roughly 250,000 distinct CDR3 sequences, roughly 14% of them singletons. Sample: blood, either unsorted or a sorted T cell fraction (not recorded which). The receptors stem from a human donor who was either an allogeneic HSCT recipient or a stem cell or donor lymphocyte infusion donor (not recorded which). It is not recorded whose cells these are; they may come from a transplant donor.

The chain combines TRBV7-8 with TRBJ2-5; TRBD2 might be the D (5 bases). CDR1 is SGHVS and CDR2 is FQNEAQ in the germline V gene. The CDR3 covers 13 residues. Between the trimmed V and J ends, which lost 8 bases and 1 base, there was a span of 11 bases. The CDR3 nucleotides read TGTGCCAGCCGTCCGGGGAGCCAAGAGACCCAGTACTTC. Its protein is CASRPGSQETQYF.

This clonotype was seen more than once but under ten times. The J gene is TRBJ1-2, the V gene TRBV15; D is unclear. CDR1 is LNHNV and CDR2 is YYDKDF in the germline V gene (reference sequence). This CDR3 is 15 amino acids long. Trimming removed 0 bases at V and 4 bases at J, with 12 bases between. The CDR3 loop reads CATSRDRSGSYGYTF. CDR3 DNA sequence: TGTGCCACCAGCAGAGATCGATCGGGGTCCTATGGCTACACCTTC.

V is TRBV7-2 and J is TRBJ1-2; D not certain. V was clipped by 5 bases and J by 4 bases, with 17 bases between them. Germline loops: CDR1 SGHTA, CDR2 FQGNSA. The CDR3 is 15 residues long. CDR3 sequence reads: CASSHVPDAGYGYTF. CDR3 nucleotide sequence: TGTGCCAGCAGCCACGTCCCGGATGCAGGCTATGGCTACACCTTC.

The chain joins TRBV11-3 to TRBJ2-1; no clear D gene. This CDR3 spans 11 amino acids. CDR1 and CDR2 from the germline V gene are SGHNT and YENEEA. Trimming cost V 1 base and J 10 bases, with 5 bases left between them. The CDR3 loop is CASSLGPEQFF. CDR3 in DNA: TGTGCCAGCAGCTTAGGTCCCGAGCAGTTCTTC.

In this sample, this clonotype turned up many times. This rearrangement joins TRBV4-2 to TRBJ2-3, with a weak D call TRBD2 (5 bases). The germline V gene has CDR1 LGHNA and CDR2 YNFKEQ. The V gene lost 0 bases and the J gene lost 1 base, with 11 bases spanning the gap. The CDR3 covers 16 residues. This CDR3 is CASSQDPLAGTDTQYF. CDR3 DNA sequence: TGTGCCAGCAGCCAAGATCCCCTAGCTGGCACAGATACGCAGTATTTT.

This clonotype has more than one count but fewer than ten. The rearrangement joins TRBV11-2 to TRBJ2-7; TRBD1 might be the D (5 bases). Germline values: CDR1 SGHAT, CDR2 FQNNGV. This CDR3 is 14 amino acids long. V lost 0 bases, J lost 1 base, and 7 bases lay in between. The CDR3 region has the DNA TGTGCCAGCAGCTTAGAGGCAGGGTCCTACGAGCAGTACTTC. As protein: CASSLEAGSYEQYF.

This chain connects TRBV19 to TRBJ2-7, with 11 bases matching TRBD2. The CDR3 is 16 residues long. Losses at the gene ends were 5 bases for V and 2 bases for J; bases not matched to a gene: 8. Germline-derived CDR1 and CDR2 are LNHDA and SQIVND (reference sequence). The CDR3 nucleotides are TGTGCCAGTAGTCCGCAGACTAGCGGGAAAACCTACGAGCAGTACTTC. Translated: CASSPQTSGKTYEQYF. The full variable domain, completed using reference TRBV19 and TRBJ2-7, is DGGITQSPKYLFRKEGQNVTLSCEQNLNHDAMYWYRQDPGQGLRLIYYSQIVNDFQKGDIAEGYSVSREKKESFPLTVTSAQKNPTAFYLCASSPQTSGKTYEQYFGPGTRLTVT.

This clonotype was counted a few times. The chain links TRBV5-4 to TRBJ2-3, with D perhaps matching TRBD1 (6 bases). The CDR3 covers 17 residues. V was pared by 2 bases and J by 3 bases, with 19 bases between. From germline, CDR1 is SGHNT and CDR2 YYREEE (reference sequence). The chain's CDR3 is CASSLPSQGLGTDTQYF. The CDR3 DNA reads TGTGCCAGCAGCTTACCCAGTCAGGGGTTGGGTACAGATACGCAGTATTTT.

This chain connects TRBV12-3 or TRBV12-4 to TRBJ2-7, with TRBD1 matching over 10 bases. V lost 2 bases and J lost 2; bases outside the gene matches: 6. The CDR3 extends over 16 amino acids. Here the CDR3 reads CASSLSRGTGAYEQYF. CDR3 DNA: TGTGCCAGCAGTTTAAGCCGCGGGACAGGGGCCTACGAGCAGTACTTC.

In this sample, this clonotype turned up many times. This rearrangement joins TRBV6-1 to TRBJ1-5, with D perhaps TRBD1 (5 bases). Germline CDR1 is MNHNS and CDR2 is SASEGT. The ends were cut back, 6 bases at V and 5 bases at J, with 23 bases in the middle. This CDR3 has 17 amino acids. CDR3 DNA sequence: TGTGCCAGCAGGGCATTAGTGATCGGGGGTACTGATCAGCCCCAGCATTTT. This encodes CASRALVIGGTDQPQHF.

The chain employs TRBV5-1 and TRBJ2-7; TRBD1 is a possible D gene (6 bases). CDR3 length equals 15 residues. Trimming took off 1 base at V and 2 bases at J, with 13 bases between the two ends. CDR1 is SGHRS and CDR2 is YFSETQ in the germline V gene. The CDR3 DNA is TGCGCCAGCAGCTTGCTGGCAGGGGAAACCTACGAGCAGTACTTC. Amino acids: CASSLLAGETYEQYF.

The chain combines TRBV11-3 with TRBJ1-3; 7 bases match TRBD1. Germline CDR1 and CDR2: SGHNT and YENEEA. J lost 0 bases, V lost 5 bases, and 1 base had no gene match. The CDR3 has 14 amino acids. CDR3 in amino acids: CASSQGGSGNTIYF. CDR3 nucleotide sequence: TGTGCCAGCAGCCAGGGGGGCTCTGGAAACACCATATATTTT.

The sample holds many counts of this clonotype. This chain joins TRBV7-2 and TRBJ1-1; unclear D gene. CDR3 length equals 15 residues. CDR1 and CDR2 (germline): SGHTA, FQGNSA. V was cut by 5 bases and J by 1 base, with 14 bases left in between. CDR3 nucleotide sequence: TGTGCCAGCAGCCCTGCCCTAAACAAGAACACTGAAGCTTTCTTT. Translating it yields CASSPALNKNTEAFF.

The chain couples TRBV12-3 or TRBV12-4 to TRBJ2-1; 9 nucleotides align to TRBD2. CDR3 length: 16 amino acids. The V gene end was trimmed by 5 bases and the J gene end by 9 bases; junction bases not matched to a gene: 14. Here the CDR3 DNA reads TGTGCCAGCAGTACCCTCGGCGGGGGGGCTAGTGGTGAGCAGTTCTTC. It yields the protein CASSTLGGGASGEQFF.

This clonotype has more than one count but fewer than ten. V and J are TRBV12-3 or TRBV12-4 and TRBJ1-5; D is unresolved. V was shortened by 5 bases and J by 5 bases, with 7 bases between the two germline ends. This CDR3 contains 12 residues. The chain's CDR3 is CASSNNDQPQHF. As DNA, the CDR3 is TGTGCCAGCAGTAATAATGATCAGCCCCAGCATTTT.

Points on this clonotype: Germline and junction disagree at one end, which may indicate a read error. The V and J genes are TRBV7-7 and TRBJ2-1; D remains unclear. The length of the CDR3 is 16 residues. Germline V gives CDR1 SSHAT, CDR2 FNYEAQ (reference sequence). CDR3 sequence: CASSLAWGSFGNEQFF. CDR3 nucleotide sequence: TGTGCTAGCAGCTTAGCCTGGGGATCTTTTGGCAATGAGCAGTTCTTC.

This sequence joins TRBV20-1 and TRBJ2-5; TRBD1 matches at 7 bases. The CDR3 extends over 14 amino acids. Germline values: CDR1 DFQATT, CDR2 SNEGSKA (reference sequence). J lost 4 bases, V lost 5 bases, and 10 bases had no gene match. The CDR3 DNA reads TGCAGTGCTTCCACGACAGGGTTGTTAGAGACCCAGTACTTC. Translated, it gives CSASTTGLLETQYF.

This clonotype was observed at least ten times. The chain links TRBV4-3 to TRBJ1-2; D not resolved. The CDR3 extends over 15 amino acids. Per germline, CDR1 LGHNA and CDR2 YSLEER. Trimming took off 0 bases at V and 7 bases at J, with 15 bases between the two ends. For the CDR3, the DNA is TGCGCCAGCAGCCAAGAAAGGGATATGAAAGCTGGCTACACCTTC. Its translation is CASSQERDMKAGYTF.

On this clonotype itself: One junction end disagrees with the germline gene, perhaps due to a read error. This chain uses TRBV12-3 or TRBV12-4 with TRBJ1-4; tentative D call: TRBD1 (5 bases). CDR3 length: 12 amino acids. The CDR3 sequence: CASSLGAEKLFF. CDR3 nucleotide sequence: TGTGCCAGCAGCTTAGGGGCTGAAAAACTGTTTTTT.

This clonotype was recorded many times. The chain recombines TRBV20-1 with TRBJ2-7; TRBD1 matches at 10 bases. V shed 4 bases, J shed 3 bases, and the junction held 3 bases outside the gene matches. The germline CDR1 and CDR2 sequences are DFQATT and SNEGSKA (reference sequence). The CDR3 contains 13 residues. Here the CDR3 DNA reads TGCAGTGCTACCGGGACAGGGGTCTACGAGCAGTACTTC. Its translation: CSATGTGVYEQYF.

This chain connects TRBV20-1 to TRBJ2-5, with D perhaps TRBD2 (6 bases). There are 14 residues in the CDR3. Per the germline V gene, CDR1 is DFQATT and CDR2 is SNEGSKA (reference sequence). The ends were cut back, 4 bases at V and 2 bases at J, with 14 bases in the middle. The CDR3 nucleotides are TGCAGTGCTATATCGTTCCGGGGGCAAGAGACCCAGTACTTC. Translating it yields CSAISFRGQETQYF.

This clonotype has more than one count but fewer than ten. The chain is built from TRBV25-1 and TRBJ1-2; D gene ambiguous. V was cut by 2 bases and J by 8 bases, with 12 bases left in between. This CDR3 is 13 amino acids long. Germline V lookup: CDR1 MGHDK, CDR2 SYGVNS. The CDR3 DNA is TGTGCCAGCAGTGAAGGACCCCCGGGGGGCTACACCTTC. It yields the protein CASSEGPPGGYTF.

This clonotype occurred many times. This chain uses TRBV29-1 with TRBJ2-7; 10 nucleotides match TRBD1. Germline assignment: CDR1 SQVTM and CDR2 ANQGSEA. V dropped 7 bases and J dropped 5; count of bases not matched to a gene: 11. CDR3 size: 14 residues. CDR3 in DNA: TGCAGCGCTACCCCGGGACAGGGGAGGAACGAGCAGTACTTC. Translating gives CSATPGQGRNEQYF.

This clonotype occurred many times. The rearrangement uses TRBV19 and TRBJ2-5; 9 nucleotides align to TRBD1. CDR3 length: 17 amino acids. Trimming removed 5 bases from V and 4 bases from J; junction bases left unmatched: 14. Germline V gives CDR1 LNHDA, CDR2 SQIVND (reference sequence). The chain's CDR3 is CASSADSGQGRRETQYF. CDR3 nucleotide sequence: TGTGCCAGTAGTGCGGATTCCGGACAGGGGAGGCGAGAGACCCAGTACTTC.

This rearrangement joins TRBV29-1 to TRBJ1-1; 12 positions match TRBD1. The CDR3 covers 13 residues. The ends lost 3 bases at V and 11 bases at J; junction bases unmatched: 7. Germline V CDR1 and CDR2: SQVTM, ANQGSEA. The CDR3 bases are TGCAGCGTTGATCCGGGACAGGGGGCGCAGGCTTTCTTT. It yields the protein CSVDPGQGAQAFF.

This clonotype was seen a few times. The rearrangement uses TRBV7-2 and TRBJ2-5, with 7 bases that match TRBD1. Germline assignment: CDR1 SGHTA and CDR2 FQGNSA. The CDR3 spans 16 residues. Losses at the gene ends were 1 base for V and 0 bases for J; bases not matched to a gene: 5. The CDR3: CASSLEGTAYQETQYF. The DNA for the CDR3 is TGTGCCAGCAGCTTAGAGGGGACAGCTTACCAAGAGACCCAGTACTTC.

The chain joins TRBV11-1 to TRBJ1-2; D is perhaps TRBD1 (5 bases). The CDR3 is 16 residues long. V dropped 5 bases and J dropped 4 bases, with 20 bases sitting between them. Germline V gene lookup returns CDR1 SGHAT and CDR2 FQDESV (reference sequence). CDR3 protein: CASSLGADADSYGYTF. CDR3 sequence (DNA): TGTGCCAGCAGCCTCGGGGCAGATGCAGATTCCTATGGCTACACCTTC.